The TCR beta chain under discussion was sequenced for a study of cytomegalovirus exposure and HLA in healthy donors. The study's findings and limits: In an earlier analysis, in approximately 630 donors, most V segments appeared productive either ~90% or ~30% of the time. Usually a TCR sequence was rare, but some public TCRs were found in many donors.

This clone was seen only once. Its antigen remains unidentified. Primers included in the PCR were 60 Vbeta and 13 Jbeta primers. Assay: immunoSEQ multiplex PCR; the TCRdb copy retains only in-frame clones and omits some. The table includes more than 110,000 clones, roughly three quarters detected once. This TCR derives from a woman in her twenties or thirties in good health and CMV-seronegative. The specimen was PBMCs.

CDR3 sequence: CASSLEPGRYEQYF. CDR3 bases: TGTGCCAGCAGCTTAGAGCCCGGGAGATACGAGCAGTACTTC. V and J are TRBV7-8 and TRBJ2-7, with D possibly matching TRBD2 (6 bases). Per germline, CDR1 SGHVS and CDR2 FQNEAQ. V was pared by 1 base and J by 4 bases, with 11 bases between. There are 14 residues in the CDR3.